The rows below give T cell receptor beta chains drawn from one sample of a study of early T cells in non-severe SARS-CoV-2 infection. TCRdb reprocessed the 5' RACE reads with MiXCR, giving one entry per CDR3 protein. The sample holds approximately 44,000 distinct CDR3 sequences, roughly an eighth seen once. Sample: whole blood. Receptors were obtained from an adult who was a healthcare worker with PCR-confirmed SARS-CoV-2 infection or an uninfected control (not recorded which). CDR3s include the opening cysteine and the closing phenylalanine or tryptophan. D genes are given only for firm matches. Size is omitted from some rows. Given values are once, few, many or a class for expanded clones.

TRBJ2-1 TRBV5-6 TRBD2 - CASSSTSGRADFNEQFF TGTGCCAGCAGCTCCACTAGCGGGAGGGCCGATTTCAATGAGCAGTTCTTC
TRBJ2-3 TRBV29-1 - many CSALLMGTSTDTQYF TGCAGCGCCCTTCTTATGGGGACAAGCACAGATACGCAGTATTTT
TRBJ1-1 TRBV9 - many CASSVGRTIRTEAFF TGTGCCAGCAGCGTAGGGAGGACAATAAGAACTGAAGCTTTCTTT
TRBJ1-3 TRBV11-2 TRBD1 - CASSLTGENTIYF TGTGCCAGCAGCTTGACAGGGGAAAACACCATATATTTT
TRBJ2-7 TRBV12-5 TRBD1 few CASGPRLRDRGGYEQYF TGTGCTAGTGGTCCTCGGCTCCGGGACAGGGGAGGGTACGAGCAGTACTTC
TRBJ2-1 TRBV4-1 TRBD2 many CPSSPPSGGYREQFF TGCCCCAGCAGCCCGCCTAGCGGGGGTTATCGGGAGCAGTTCTTC
TRBJ2-7 TRBV24-1 - few CAAIDSYEQYF TGTGCCGCAATAGATTCCTACGAGCAGTACTTC
TRBJ2-5 TRBV5-8 TRBD2 many CASSRVRREDWTQYF TGTGCCAGCAGCCGGGTCAGGCGGGAGGATTGGACCCAGTACTTC
TRBJ2-6 TRBV4-3 - many CASSQDSISGANVLTF TGCGCCAGCAGCCAAGATTCCATCTCTGGGGCCAACGTCCTGACTTTC
TRBJ1-6 TRBV20-1 - - CSASPPGQINSPLHF TGCAGTGCTAGTCCCCCCGGTCAGATTAATTCACCCCTCCACTTT
TRBJ2-3 TRBV7-9 TRBD1 few CASSNAGTGSDTQYF TGTGCCAGCAGCAACGCCGGGACAGGGTCAGATACGCAGTATTTT
TRBJ2-5 TRBV6-5 - - CASRTRRGAETQYF TGTGCCAGCAGAACTCGTCGGGGAGCGGAGACCCAGTACTTC
TRBJ1-3 TRBV6-5 - many CASSYTGPSGNTIYF TGTGCCAGCAGTTATACAGGTCCCTCTGGAAACACCATATATTTT
TRBJ2-3 TRBV10-3 - few CAINLGAGPSTDTQYF TGTGCCATCAACCTTGGAGCGGGCCCTAGCACAGATACGCAGTATTTT
TRBJ2-3 TRBV5-4 TRBD2 many CASSLDGLAGRDTQYF TGTGCCAGCAGCTTGGACGGGCTAGCGGGGAGAGATACGCAGTATTTT
TRBJ2-3 TRBV9 TRBD1 - CASSRRGQGADAQYF TGTGCCAGCAGCCGTCGGGGACAGGGGGCAGATGCGCAGTATTTT
TRBJ2-1 TRBV6-4 TRBD2 many CASSPTSGGADEQFF TGTGCCAGCAGCCCGACTAGCGGGGGGGCGGATGAGCAGTTCTTC
TRBJ1-4 TRBV21-1 - - CASSKGEEGGPSGRDEKLFF TGTGCCAGCAGCAAAGGAGAGGAGGGGGGCCCATCCGGGAGAGATGAAAAACTGTTTTTT
TRBJ1-6 TRBV27 - - CASSLSGFGVSPLHF TGTGCCAGCAGTTTATCAGGGTTCGGGGTTTCACCCCTCCACTTT
TRBJ1-5 TRBV29-1 - few CSPQSQPQHF TGCAGCCCCCAAAGTCAGCCCCAGCATTTT
TRBJ1-3 TRBV7-9 - many CAGGLLSSGNTIYF TGTGCCGGGGGCCTCCTGAGCTCTGGAAACACCATATATTTT
TRBJ1-1 TRBV19 - many CASRKDGSLEAFF TGTGCCAGTAGGAAGGACGGGAGCCTTGAAGCTTTCTTT
TRBJ2-6 TRBV6-6 - once CACSYRDSGANVLTF TGTGCCTGCAGCTACAGGGACTCTGGGGCCAACGTCCTGACTTTC
TRBJ1-5 TRBV6-2/TRBV6-3 - - CASSPPGQGVQPQHF TGTGCCAGCAGTCCCCCGGGACAAGGAGTTCAGCCCCAGCATTTT
TRBJ2-1 TRBV27 - - CASSFLGDVLNEQFF TGTGCCAGCAGTTTTTTGGGGGACGTTCTCAATGAGCAGTTCTTC
TRBJ2-2 TRBV5-1 - many CASSFLLGAGGELFF TGCGCCAGCAGCTTTCTTCTGGGGGCCGGCGGGGAGCTGTTTTTT
TRBJ2-3 TRBV7-3 - - CASSRSGGLADTQYF TGTGCCAGCAGCCGAAGCGGTGGGTTAGCAGATACGCAGTATTTT